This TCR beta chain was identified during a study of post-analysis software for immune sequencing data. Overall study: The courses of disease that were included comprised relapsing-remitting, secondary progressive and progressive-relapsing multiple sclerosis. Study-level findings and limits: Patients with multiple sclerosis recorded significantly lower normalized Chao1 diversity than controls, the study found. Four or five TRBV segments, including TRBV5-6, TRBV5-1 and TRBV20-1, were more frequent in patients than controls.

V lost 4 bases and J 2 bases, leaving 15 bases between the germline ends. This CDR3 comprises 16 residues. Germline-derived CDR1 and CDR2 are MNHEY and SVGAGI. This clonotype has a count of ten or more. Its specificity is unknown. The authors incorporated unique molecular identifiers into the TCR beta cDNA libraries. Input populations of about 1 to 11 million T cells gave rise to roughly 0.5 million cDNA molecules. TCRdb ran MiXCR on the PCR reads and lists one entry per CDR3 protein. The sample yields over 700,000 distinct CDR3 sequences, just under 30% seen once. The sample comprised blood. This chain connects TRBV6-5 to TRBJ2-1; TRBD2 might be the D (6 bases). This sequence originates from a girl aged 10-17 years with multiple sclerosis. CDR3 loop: CASSSSRRVTYNEQFF. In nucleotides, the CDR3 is TGTGCCAGCAGTTCTTCCCGGAGGGTGACCTACAATGAGCAGTTCTTC.